This T cell receptor beta chain was sequenced during a study of Ad26.COV2.S vaccination and SARS-CoV-2 variants. Libraries were prepared by immunoSEQ multiplex PCR; TCRdb keeps only in-frame clonotypes and omits some of them. The data show 300,000 to 400,000 clones, 80% to 90% seen once. Study-wide findings and caveats: Vaccine recipients showed a spike-specific TCR breadth that was higher than in placebo recipients. Spike-specific responses of CD8+ and CD4+ T cells were reported to display substantial breadth after vaccination.

Germline CDR1 reads MNHEY; CDR2 reads SMNVEV (reference sequence). Trimming shortened V by 5 bases and J by 6 bases, and 20 bases separated the two germline ends. There are 15 residues in the CDR3. Treatment described: about 20 received Ad26.COV2.S at low or high dose, single or two shots; roughly five received placebo; per-sample allocation not given. The samples were gathered on day 63 after the first injection of vaccine or placebo. Based in Boston, the donor was an adult of 18-55 years. This clone showed up just once. Its antigen is still unknown. The material sequenced was peripheral blood, taken in a trial of Ad26.COV2.S vaccine versus placebo. The chain carries TRBV27 and TRBJ2-7, with a possible D match to TRBD1 (6 bases). The source of this sequence is a person aged 18-65 years who received the Ad26.COV2.S COVID-19 vaccine or a placebo. Here the CDR3 reads CASSHPNRDRGEQYF. The DNA of the CDR3 is TGTGCCAGCAGTCACCCAAACAGGGATAGGGGCGAGCAGTACTTC.